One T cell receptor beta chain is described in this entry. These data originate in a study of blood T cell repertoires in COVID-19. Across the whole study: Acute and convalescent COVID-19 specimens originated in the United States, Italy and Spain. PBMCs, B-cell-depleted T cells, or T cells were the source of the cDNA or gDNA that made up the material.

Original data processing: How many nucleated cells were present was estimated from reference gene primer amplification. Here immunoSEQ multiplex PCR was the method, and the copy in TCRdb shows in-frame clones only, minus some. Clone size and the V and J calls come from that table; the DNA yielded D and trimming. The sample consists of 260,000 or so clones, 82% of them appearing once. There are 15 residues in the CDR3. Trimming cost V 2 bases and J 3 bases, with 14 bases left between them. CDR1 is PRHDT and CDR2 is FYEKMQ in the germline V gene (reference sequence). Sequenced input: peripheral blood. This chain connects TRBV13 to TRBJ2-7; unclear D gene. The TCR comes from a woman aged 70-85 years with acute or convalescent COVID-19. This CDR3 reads CASSLTGTLDYEQYF. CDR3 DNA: TGTGCCAGCAGCTTAACCGGTACCCTTGACTACGAGCAGTACTTC.